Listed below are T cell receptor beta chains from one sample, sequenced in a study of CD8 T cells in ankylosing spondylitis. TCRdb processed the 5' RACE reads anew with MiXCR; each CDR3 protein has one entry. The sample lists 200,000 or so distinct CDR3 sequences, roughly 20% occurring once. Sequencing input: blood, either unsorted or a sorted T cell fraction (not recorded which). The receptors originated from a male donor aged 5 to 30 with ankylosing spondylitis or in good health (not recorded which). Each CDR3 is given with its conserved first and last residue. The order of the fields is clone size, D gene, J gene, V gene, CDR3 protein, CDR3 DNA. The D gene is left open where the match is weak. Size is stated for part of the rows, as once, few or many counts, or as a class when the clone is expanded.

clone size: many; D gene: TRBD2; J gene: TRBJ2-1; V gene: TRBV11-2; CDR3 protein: CASSLQREGYNEQFF; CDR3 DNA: TGTGCCAGCAGCTTACAGCGGGAGGGCTACAATGAGCAGTTCTTC
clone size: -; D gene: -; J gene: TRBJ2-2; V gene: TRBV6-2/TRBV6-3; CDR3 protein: CASTPRGRGTGELFF; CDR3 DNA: TGTGCCAGCACCCCCAGGGGTCGAGGCACCGGGGAGCTGTTTTTT
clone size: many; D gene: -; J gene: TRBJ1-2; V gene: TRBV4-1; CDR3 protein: CASSQDVGYGYTF; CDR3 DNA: TGCGCCAGCAGCCAAGATGTGGGCTATGGCTACACCTTC
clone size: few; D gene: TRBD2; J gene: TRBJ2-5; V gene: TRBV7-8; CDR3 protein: CASSLEAGGWETQYF; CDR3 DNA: TGTGCCAGCAGCTTAGAGGCGGGAGGGTGGGAGACCCAGTACTTC
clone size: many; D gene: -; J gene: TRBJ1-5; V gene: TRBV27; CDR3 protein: CASSSIMGANQPQHF; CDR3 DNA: TGTGCCAGCAGTTCAATAATGGGGGCCAATCAGCCCCAGCATTTT
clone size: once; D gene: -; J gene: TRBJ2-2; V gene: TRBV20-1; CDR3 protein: CSARPHTGELFF; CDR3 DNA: TGCAGTGCACGGCCCCACACCGGGGAGCTGTTTTTT
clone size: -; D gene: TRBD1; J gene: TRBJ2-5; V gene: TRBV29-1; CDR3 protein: CSVLGQAQETQYF; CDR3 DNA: TGCAGCGTCTTAGGACAGGCGCAAGAGACCCAGTACTTC
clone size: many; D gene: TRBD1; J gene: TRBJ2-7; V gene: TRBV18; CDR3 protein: CASSDRGSEQYF; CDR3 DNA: TGTGCCAGCTCAGACAGGGGTAGCGAGCAGTACTTC
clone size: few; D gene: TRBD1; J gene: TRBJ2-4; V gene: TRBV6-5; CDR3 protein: CASSLNRGFNIQYF; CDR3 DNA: TGTGCCAGCAGTCTTAACAGGGGGTTTAACATTCAGTACTTC
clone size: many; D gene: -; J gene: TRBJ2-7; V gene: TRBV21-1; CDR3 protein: CASSKALGYEQYF; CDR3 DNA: TGTGCCAGCAGCAAAGCGCTGGGGTACGAGCAGTACTTC
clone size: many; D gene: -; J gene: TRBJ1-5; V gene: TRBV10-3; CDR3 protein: CAISESRDQPQHF; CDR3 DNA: TGTGCCATCAGTGAGTCTAGGGACCAGCCCCAGCATTTT
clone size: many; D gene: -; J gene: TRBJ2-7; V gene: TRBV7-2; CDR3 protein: CASSLNPQGWRGYEQYF; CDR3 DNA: TGTGCCAGCAGCTTAAATCCCCAAGGGTGGCGGGGCTACGAGCAGTACTTC
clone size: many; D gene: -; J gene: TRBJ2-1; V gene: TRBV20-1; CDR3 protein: CSARDREFYNEQFF; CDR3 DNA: TGCAGTGCTAGAGACAGGGAATTCTACAATGAGCAGTTCTTC
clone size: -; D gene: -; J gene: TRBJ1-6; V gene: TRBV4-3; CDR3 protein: CASSQEGASTPLHF; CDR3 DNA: TGCGCCAGCAGCCAAGAGGGGGCGTCAACACCCCTCCACTTT
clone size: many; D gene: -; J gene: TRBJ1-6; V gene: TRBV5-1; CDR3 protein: CASNLRGGGNSPLHF; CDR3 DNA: TGCGCCAGCAACCTAAGGGGGGGGGGAAATTCACCCCTCCACTTT
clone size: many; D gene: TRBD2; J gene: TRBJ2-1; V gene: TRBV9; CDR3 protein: CASSVEQGGNNEQFF; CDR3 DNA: TGTGCCAGCAGCGTAGAGCAGGGAGGGAACAATGAGCAGTTCTTC
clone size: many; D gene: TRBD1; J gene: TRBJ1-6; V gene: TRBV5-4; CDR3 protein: CASSTSDRGSSPLHF; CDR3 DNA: TGTGCCAGCAGCACCTCGGACAGGGGCTCTTCACCCCTCCACTTT
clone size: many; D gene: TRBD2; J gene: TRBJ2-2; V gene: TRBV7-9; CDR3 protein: CASSLDVAGGRTGELFF; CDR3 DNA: TGTGCCAGCAGCTTAGACGTAGCGGGAGGTCGGACCGGGGAGCTGTTTTTT
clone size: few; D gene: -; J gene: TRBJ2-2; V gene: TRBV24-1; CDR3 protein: CATGGPSNTGELFF; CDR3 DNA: TGTGCCACCGGCGGACCGTCGAACACCGGGGAGCTGTTTTTT
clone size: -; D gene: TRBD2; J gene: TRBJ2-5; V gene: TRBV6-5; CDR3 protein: CASSRLAGAETQYF; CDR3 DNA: TGTGCCAGCAGCCGACTAGCGGGAGCCGAGACCCAGTACTTC
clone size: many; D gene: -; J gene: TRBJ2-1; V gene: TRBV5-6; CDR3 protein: CASSFALGAYEQFF; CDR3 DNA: TGTGCCAGCAGCTTCGCACTAGGAGCGTATGAGCAGTTCTTC
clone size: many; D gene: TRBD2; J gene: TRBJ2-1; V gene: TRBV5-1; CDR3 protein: CASLAGEGYNEQFF; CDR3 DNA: TGCGCCAGCCTCGCGGGGGAGGGATACAATGAGCAGTTCTTC
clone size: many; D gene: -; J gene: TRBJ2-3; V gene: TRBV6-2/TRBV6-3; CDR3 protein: CASTPFAGTDTQYF; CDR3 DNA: TGTGCCAGCACGCCCTTCGCTGGGACAGATACGCAGTATTTT
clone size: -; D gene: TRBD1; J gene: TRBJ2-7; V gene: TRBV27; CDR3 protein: CASSYPGQGVHEQYF; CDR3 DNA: TGTGCCAGCAGTTACCCAGGACAGGGAGTCCACGAGCAGTACTTC
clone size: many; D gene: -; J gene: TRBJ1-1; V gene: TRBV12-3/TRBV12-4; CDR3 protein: CASRGNTEAFF; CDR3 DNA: TGTGCCAGTCGAGGGAACACTGAAGCTTTCTTT
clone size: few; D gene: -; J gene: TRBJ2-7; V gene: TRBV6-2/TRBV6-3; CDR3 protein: CASSLPGESYEQYF; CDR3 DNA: TGTGCCAGCAGCTTACCCGGCGAGTCCTACGAGCAGTACTTC
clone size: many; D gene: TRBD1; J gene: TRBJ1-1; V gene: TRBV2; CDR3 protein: CASPTGSRDTEAFF; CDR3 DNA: TGTGCCAGCCCGACAGGGTCGAGGGACACTGAAGCTTTCTTT
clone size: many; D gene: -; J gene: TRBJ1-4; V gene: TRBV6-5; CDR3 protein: CASSKPGGTNEKLFF; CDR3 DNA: TGTGCCAGCAGTAAACCGGGGGGCACTAATGAAAAACTGTTTTTT
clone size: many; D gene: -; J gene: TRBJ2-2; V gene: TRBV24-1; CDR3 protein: CATSDGPGHGELFF; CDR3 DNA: TGTGCCACCAGTGATGGACCGGGCCACGGGGAGCTGTTTTTT
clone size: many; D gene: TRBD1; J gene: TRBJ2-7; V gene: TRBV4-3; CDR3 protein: CASSLAGTGVRKQQYF; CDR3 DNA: TGCGCCAGCAGCCTGGCCGGGACAGGGGTCCGAAAGCAGCAGTACTTC
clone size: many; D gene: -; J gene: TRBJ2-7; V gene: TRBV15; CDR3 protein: CATSRGPVGRTYEQYF; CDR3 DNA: TGTGCCACCAGCAGAGGTCCCGTCGGACGGACCTACGAGCAGTACTTC
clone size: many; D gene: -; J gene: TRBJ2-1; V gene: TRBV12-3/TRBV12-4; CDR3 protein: CASSLGSGFEGLFF; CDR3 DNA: TGTGCCAGCAGTTTAGGGAGTGGGTTTGAGGGGTTGTTCTTC
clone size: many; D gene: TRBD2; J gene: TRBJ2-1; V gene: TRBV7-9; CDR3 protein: CASSRLGTRKYNEQFF; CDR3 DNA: TGTGCCAGCAGCCGCCTTGGGACTAGAAAATACAATGAGCAGTTCTTC
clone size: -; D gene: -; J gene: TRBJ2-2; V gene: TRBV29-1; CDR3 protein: CSVGPGNGGELFF; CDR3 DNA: TGCAGCGTTGGCCCAGGGAACGGCGGGGAGCTGTTTTTT
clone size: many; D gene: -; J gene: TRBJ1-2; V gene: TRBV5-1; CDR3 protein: CASSLEGLYGYTF; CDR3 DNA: TGCGCCAGCAGCTTGGAGGGACTCTATGGCTACACCTTC
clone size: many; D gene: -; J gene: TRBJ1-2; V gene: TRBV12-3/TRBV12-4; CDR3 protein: CASSPGPMGGYTF; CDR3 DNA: TGTGCCAGCAGTCCCGGCCCAATGGGAGGCTACACCTTC
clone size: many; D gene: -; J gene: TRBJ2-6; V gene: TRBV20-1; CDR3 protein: CSAKIDGWANVLTF; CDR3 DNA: TGCAGTGCTAAAATCGATGGTTGGGCCAACGTCCTGACTTTC
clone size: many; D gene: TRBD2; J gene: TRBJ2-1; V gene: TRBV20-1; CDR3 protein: CSAIRTSGLYNEQFF; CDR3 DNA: TGCAGTGCTATCAGGACTAGCGGGTTATACAATGAGCAGTTCTTC
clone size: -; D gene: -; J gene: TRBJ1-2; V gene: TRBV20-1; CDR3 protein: CSARDLPYGYTF; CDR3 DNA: TGCAGTGCTAGAGACTTACCCTATGGCTACACCTTC
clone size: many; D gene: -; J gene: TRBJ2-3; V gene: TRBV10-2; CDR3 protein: CASSESVRGSSTDTQYF; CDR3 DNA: TGCGCCAGCAGTGAGTCAGTGAGGGGATCTAGCACAGATACGCAGTATTTT
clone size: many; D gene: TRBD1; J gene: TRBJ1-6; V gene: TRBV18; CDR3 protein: CASSRPGQGNSPLHF; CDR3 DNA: TGTGCCAGCTCGCGGCCGGGACAGGGGAACTCACCCCTCCACTTT
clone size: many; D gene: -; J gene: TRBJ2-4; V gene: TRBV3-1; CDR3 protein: CASSPRAKNIQYF; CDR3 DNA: TGTGCCAGCAGCCCGCGAGCCAAAAACATTCAGTACTTC
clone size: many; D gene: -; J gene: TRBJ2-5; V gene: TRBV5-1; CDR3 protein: CASSVAGTQETQYF; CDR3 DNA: TGCGCCAGCAGCGTCGCCGGGACACAGGAGACCCAGTACTTC
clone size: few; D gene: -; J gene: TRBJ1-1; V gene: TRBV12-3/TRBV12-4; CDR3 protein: CASRRQRAEAFF; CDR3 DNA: TGTGCCAGCAGGCGACAGAGGGCTGAAGCTTTCTTT